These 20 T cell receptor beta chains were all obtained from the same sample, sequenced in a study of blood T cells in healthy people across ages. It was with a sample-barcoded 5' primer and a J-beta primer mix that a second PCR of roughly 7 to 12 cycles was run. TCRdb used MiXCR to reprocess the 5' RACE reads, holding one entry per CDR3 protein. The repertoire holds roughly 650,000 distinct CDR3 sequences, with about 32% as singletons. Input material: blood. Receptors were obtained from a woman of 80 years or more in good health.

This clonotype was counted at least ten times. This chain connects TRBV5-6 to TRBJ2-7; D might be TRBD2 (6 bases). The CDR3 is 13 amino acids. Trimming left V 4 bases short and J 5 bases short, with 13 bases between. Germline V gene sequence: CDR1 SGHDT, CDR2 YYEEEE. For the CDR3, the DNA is TGTGCCAGCAGCCCGGGACTTTACGACGAGCAGTACTTC. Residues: CASSPGLYDEQYF. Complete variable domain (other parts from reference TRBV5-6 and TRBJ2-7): DAGVTQSPTHLIKTRGQQVTLRCSPKSGHDTVSWYQQALGQGPQFIFQYYEEEERQRGNFPDRFSGHQFPNYSSELNVNALLLGDSALYLCASSPGLYDEQYFGPGTRLTVT.

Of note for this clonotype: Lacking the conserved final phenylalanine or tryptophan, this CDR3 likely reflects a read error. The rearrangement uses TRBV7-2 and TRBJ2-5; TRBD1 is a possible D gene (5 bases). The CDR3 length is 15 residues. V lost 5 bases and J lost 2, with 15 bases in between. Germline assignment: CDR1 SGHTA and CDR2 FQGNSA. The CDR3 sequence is CASSQLRAVQETQYC. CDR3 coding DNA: TGTGCCAGCAGCCAGCTCAGGGCGGTTCAAGAGACCCAGTACTGC.

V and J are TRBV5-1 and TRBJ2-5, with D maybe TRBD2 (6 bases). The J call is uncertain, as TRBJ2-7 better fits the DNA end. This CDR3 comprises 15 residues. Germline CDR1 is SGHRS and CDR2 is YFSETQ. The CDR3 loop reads CASSLVPGGNHEQYF. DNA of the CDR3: TGCGCCAGCAGCTTGGTTCCCGGGGGAAACCACGAGCAGTACTTC.

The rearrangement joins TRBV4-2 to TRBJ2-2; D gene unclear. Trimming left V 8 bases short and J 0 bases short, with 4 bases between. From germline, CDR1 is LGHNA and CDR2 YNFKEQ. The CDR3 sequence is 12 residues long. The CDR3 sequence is CASGPNTGELFF. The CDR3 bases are TGTGCCAGCGGGCCGAACACCGGGGAGCTGTTTTTT.

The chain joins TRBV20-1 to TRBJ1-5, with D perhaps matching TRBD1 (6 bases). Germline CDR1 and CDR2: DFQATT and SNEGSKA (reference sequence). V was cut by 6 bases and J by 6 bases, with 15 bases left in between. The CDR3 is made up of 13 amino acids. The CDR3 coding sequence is TGCAGTGCACTGAGTCAGGGGCTTCAGCCCCAGCATTTT. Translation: CSALSQGLQPQHF.

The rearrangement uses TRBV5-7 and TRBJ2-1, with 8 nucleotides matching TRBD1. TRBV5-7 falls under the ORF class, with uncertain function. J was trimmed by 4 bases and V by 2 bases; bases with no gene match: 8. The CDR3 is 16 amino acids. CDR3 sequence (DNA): TGTGCCAGCAGCTTTGAATTGAGACAGGGGTACAATGAGCAGTTCTTC. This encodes CASSFELRQGYNEQFF.

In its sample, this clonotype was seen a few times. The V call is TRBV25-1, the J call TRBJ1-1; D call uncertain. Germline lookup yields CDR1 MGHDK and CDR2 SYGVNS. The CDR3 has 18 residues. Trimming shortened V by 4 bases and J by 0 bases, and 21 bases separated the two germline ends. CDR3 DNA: TGTGCCAGCAGTGCTAAAGGCGGCAGATTAATCATGAACACTGAAGCTTTCTTT. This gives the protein CASSAKGGRLIMNTEAFF. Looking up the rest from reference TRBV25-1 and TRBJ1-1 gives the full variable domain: EADIYQTPRYLVIGTGKKITLECSQTMGHDKMYWYQQDPGMELHLIHYSYGVNSTEKGDLSSESTVSRIRTEHFPLTLESARPSHTSQYLCASSAKGGRLIMNTEAFFGQGTRLTVV.

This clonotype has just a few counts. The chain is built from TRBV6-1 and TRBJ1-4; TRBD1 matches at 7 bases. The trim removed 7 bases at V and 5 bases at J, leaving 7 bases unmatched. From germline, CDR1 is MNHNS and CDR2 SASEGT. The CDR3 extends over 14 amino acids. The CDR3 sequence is CASTNRGRNEKLFF. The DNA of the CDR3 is TGTGCCAGCACCAACAGGGGACGCAATGAAAAACTGTTTTTT.

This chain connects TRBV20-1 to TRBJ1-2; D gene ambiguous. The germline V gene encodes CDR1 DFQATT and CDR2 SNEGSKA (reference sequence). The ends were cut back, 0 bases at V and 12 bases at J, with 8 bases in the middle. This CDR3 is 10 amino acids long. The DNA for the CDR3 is TGCAGTGCTAGAGACGGAGGCGACACCTTC. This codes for CSARDGGDTF.

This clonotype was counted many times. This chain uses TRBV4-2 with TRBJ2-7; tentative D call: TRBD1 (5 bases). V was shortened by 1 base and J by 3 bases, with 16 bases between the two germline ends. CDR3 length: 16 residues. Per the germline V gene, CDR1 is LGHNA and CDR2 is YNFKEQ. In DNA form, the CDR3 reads TGTGCCAGCAGCCAAGTTGACAGTCCCCCGGGCTACGAGCAGTACTTC. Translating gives CASSQVDSPPGYEQYF.

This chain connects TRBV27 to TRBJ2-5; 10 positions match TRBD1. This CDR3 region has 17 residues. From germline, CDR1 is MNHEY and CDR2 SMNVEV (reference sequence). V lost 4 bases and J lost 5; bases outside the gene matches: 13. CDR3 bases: TGTGCCAGCAGTTGGGGGAGACAGGGGGCGCAAGGGGAGACCCAGTACTTC. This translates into CASSWGRQGAQGETQYF.

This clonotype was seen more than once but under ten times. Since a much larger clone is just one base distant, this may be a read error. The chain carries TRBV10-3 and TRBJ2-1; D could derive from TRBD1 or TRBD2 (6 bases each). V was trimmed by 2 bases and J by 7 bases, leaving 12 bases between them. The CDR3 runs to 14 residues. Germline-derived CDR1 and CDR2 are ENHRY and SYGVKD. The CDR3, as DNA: TGTGCCATCAGTGAGAGGGGGGAGTGGAATGAGCAGTTCTTC. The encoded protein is CAISERGEWNEQFF.

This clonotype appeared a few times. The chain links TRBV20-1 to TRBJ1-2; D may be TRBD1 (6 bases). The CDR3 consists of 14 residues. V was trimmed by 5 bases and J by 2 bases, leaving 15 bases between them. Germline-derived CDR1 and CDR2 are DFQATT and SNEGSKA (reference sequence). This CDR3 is CSAPTGHLNYGYTF. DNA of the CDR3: TGCAGTGCTCCAACGGGACACCTCAACTATGGCTACACCTTC.

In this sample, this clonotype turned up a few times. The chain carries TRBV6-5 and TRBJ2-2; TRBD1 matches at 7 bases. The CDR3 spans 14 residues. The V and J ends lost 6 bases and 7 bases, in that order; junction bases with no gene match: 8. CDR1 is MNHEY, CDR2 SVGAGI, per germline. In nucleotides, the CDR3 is TGTGCCAGCAGCCGGACAGGTCGAGACGGGGAGCTGTTTTTT. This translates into CASSRTGRDGELFF.

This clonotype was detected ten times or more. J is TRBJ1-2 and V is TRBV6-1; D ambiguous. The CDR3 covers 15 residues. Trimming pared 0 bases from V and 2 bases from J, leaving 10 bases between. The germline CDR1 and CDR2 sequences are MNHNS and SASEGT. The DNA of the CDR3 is TGTGCCAGCAGTGAAGCGGTCGGCTCCAACTATGGCTACACCTTC. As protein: CASSEAVGSNYGYTF.

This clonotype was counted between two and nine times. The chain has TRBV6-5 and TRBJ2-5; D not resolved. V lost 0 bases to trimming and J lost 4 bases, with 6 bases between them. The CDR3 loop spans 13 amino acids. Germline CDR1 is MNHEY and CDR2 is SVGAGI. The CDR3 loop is CASSYSPRETQYF. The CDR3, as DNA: TGTGCCAGCAGTTACTCCCCGAGAGAGACCCAGTACTTC.

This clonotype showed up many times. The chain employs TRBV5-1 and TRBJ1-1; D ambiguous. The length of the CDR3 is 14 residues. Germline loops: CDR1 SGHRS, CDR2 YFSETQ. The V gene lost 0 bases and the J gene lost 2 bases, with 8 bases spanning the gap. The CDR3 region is CASSLATANTEAFF. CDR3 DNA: TGCGCCAGCAGCTTGGCCACAGCTAACACTGAAGCTTTCTTT.

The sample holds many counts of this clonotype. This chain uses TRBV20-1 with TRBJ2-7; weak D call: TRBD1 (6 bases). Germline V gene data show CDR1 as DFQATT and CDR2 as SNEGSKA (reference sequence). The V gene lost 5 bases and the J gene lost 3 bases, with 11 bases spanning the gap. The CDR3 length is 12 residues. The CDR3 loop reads CSAVGQHYEQYF. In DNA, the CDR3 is TGCAGTGCTGTGGGACAACACTACGAGCAGTACTTC.

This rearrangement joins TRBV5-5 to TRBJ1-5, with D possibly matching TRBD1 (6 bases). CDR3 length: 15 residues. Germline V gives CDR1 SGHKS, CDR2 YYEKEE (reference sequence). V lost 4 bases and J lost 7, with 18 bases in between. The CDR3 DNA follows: TGTGCCAGCAGCGTCTTCGGGGGCGAGGGGCAGCCCCAGCATTTT. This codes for CASSVFGGEGQPQHF.

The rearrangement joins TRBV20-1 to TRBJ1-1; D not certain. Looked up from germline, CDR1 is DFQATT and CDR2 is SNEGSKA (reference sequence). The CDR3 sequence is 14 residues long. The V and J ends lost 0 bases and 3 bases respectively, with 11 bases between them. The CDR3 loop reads CSARDLLGHTEAFF. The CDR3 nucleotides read TGCAGTGCTAGAGATTTGCTAGGACACACTGAAGCTTTCTTT.